This TCR beta chain derives from a study of blood T cell repertoires in COVID-19. Study information: Material from acute and convalescent COVID-19 was sourced from the United States, Italy and Spain. In each case, the material was cDNA or gDNA derived from T cells, B-cell-depleted T cells, or PBMCs.

Germline CDR1 reads LNHDA; CDR2 reads SQIVND (reference sequence). J gave up 8 bases and V 3 bases, and 9 bases lay outside the gene matches. This CDR3 region has 15 residues. In the source study's methods: Researchers report that nucleated cell counts were estimated from reference gene primer amplification. Assay: immunoSEQ multiplex PCR; the TCRdb copy retains only in-frame clones and omits some. For V, J and clone size, that table is used; D and trimming come from the DNA. There are approximately 120,000 clones in the sample; 75% to 85% occur only once, and about 10% lies in the top ten. The sample was peripheral blood. This receptor was identified in a human donor in a cohort sampled during active COVID-19. The chain is built from TRBV19 and TRBJ1-4, with 7 bases lining up with TRBD1. The DNA for the CDR3 is TGTGCCAGTAGTATTCCGCGACAGGGACCCGAAAAACTGTTTTTT. This translates into CASSIPRQGPEKLFF.